This T cell receptor beta chain was identified during a study of patients and donors after allogeneic stem cell transplantation. J lost 3 bases, V lost 4 bases, and 6 bases had no gene match. The CDR3 contains 15 residues. Per germline, CDR1 SGHNT and CDR2 YYREEE (reference sequence). TCRdb re-called the RT-PCR reads through MiXCR, storing one row per CDR3 protein. The sample holds approximately 160,000 distinct CDR3 sequences, 30% seen once. This sequence was found in a human donor who was either an allogeneic HSCT recipient or a stem cell or donor lymphocyte infusion donor (not recorded which). It is not recorded whose cells these are; they may come from a transplant donor. This sequence joins TRBV5-4 and TRBJ2-3; 9 nucleotides match TRBD2. The source material was blood, either unsorted or a sorted T cell fraction (not recorded which). The CDR3 sequence: CASSSRLAETDTQYF. The CDR3 DNA sequence: TGTGCCAGCAGCAGCAGACTAGCGGAAACAGATACGCAGTATTTT.